Sequencing of this T cell receptor (beta chain) was carried out in a study of blood T cells in healthy people across ages. Study outcomes and limitations: Diversity was estimated from one million T cells, and these estimates were considered underestimates. Donor CMV infection status was unknown, possibly confounding age-related changes in expanded clonotypes. With age, beta diversity per million T cells declined roughly linearly, significantly by 35 to 40.

Russia was home to the donors, healthy Caucasian individuals aged roughly 6 to 100. Primers used in a second PCR of about 6 to 11 cycles were a sample-barcoded 5' primer and a J-beta primer mix. TCRdb passed the 5' RACE reads through MiXCR, listing each CDR3 protein once. The table records around 1,900,000 distinct CDR3 sequences, about two fifths of them present only once. This clonotype was found a few times. The antigen is not known. This CDR3 has 15 residues. V trimming: 6 bases; J trimming: 5 bases; junction bases outside the gene matches: 10. The sequence was obtained from a human donor in good health. The chain recombines TRBV12-3 or TRBV12-4 with TRBJ1-1, with TRBD1 matching 9 bases. Sequenced input: blood. The CDR3 protein is CASSTGGRRYTEAFF. DNA of the CDR3: TGTGCCAGCAGCACAGGGGGCAGAAGGTATACTGAAGCTTTCTTT.